What follows are 8 T cell receptor beta chains derived from one specimen sequenced in a study of cytomegalovirus exposure and HLA in healthy donors. The primer mix had 60 Vbeta and 13 Jbeta primers. Only in-frame clones appear in the TCRdb table, and some are missing; sequencing was by immunoSEQ multiplex PCR. The data contain some 160,000 clones, around 80% of them singletons. Sequenced input: PBMCs. The receptors were gathered from a boy aged 2 to 9 in good health and CMV-seronegative.

This clone was counted a few times. The J gene is TRBJ1-3, the V gene TRBV5-1; D perhaps matches TRBD1 (6 bases). This CDR3 is built from 14 residues. CDR1 is SGHRS, CDR2 YFSETQ, per germline. V was clipped by 4 bases and J by 0 bases, with 8 bases between them. The CDR3, as DNA: TGCGCCAGCAGCGTAGGGGGCTCTGGAAACACCATATATTTT. It is translated as CASSVGGSGNTIYF.

The genes are TRBV30 and TRBJ2-1; TRBD2 matches 8 bases. Germline CDR1 reads GTSNPN; CDR2 reads SVGIG (reference sequence). The CDR3 consists of 14 residues. With V trimmed by 5 bases and J by 6 bases, 9 bases remained unmatched. For the CDR3, the DNA is TGTGCCTGGGCCCCCGGGGGGGCAATCAATGAGCAGTTCTTC. It yields the protein CAWAPGGAINEQFF.

This rearrangement joins TRBV6-6 to TRBJ2-1; no reliable D call. Trimming took off 8 bases at V and 7 bases at J, with 15 bases between the two ends. CDR1 MNHNY and CDR2 SVGAGI come from the germline V gene (reference sequence). The CDR3 spans 13 residues. CDR3 nucleotides: TGTGCCAGCCGGTTAAGCTCCGGGAATGAGCAGTTCTTC. Protein: CASRLSSGNEQFF.

This clone has just one count. The chain carries TRBV7-8 and TRBJ2-3; TRBD2 agrees at 7 bases. Unmatched junction bases numbered 7, after V lost 7 bases and J lost 3 bases. CDR1 is SGHVS, CDR2 FQNEAQ, per germline. The CDR3 extends over 14 amino acids. The CDR3 region has the DNA TGTGCCAGCACGCTTGGGGGAGGGACAGATACGCAGTATTTT. As protein: CASTLGGGTDTQYF.

The chain couples TRBV30 to TRBJ1-3; D remains ambiguous. The CDR3 is 15 residues long. The V and J ends lost 0 bases and 6 bases respectively, with 15 bases between them. Germline CDR1 and CDR2: GTSNPN and SVGIG (reference sequence). This chain's CDR3 is CAWSVHRRIENTIYF. The CDR3 DNA reads as TGTGCCTGGAGTGTACACCGGAGAATAGAAAACACCATATATTTT.

The chain is built from TRBV7-9 and TRBJ2-7; 10 positions agree with TRBD1. V shed 4 bases, J shed 6 bases, and the junction held 9 bases outside the gene matches. Per the germline V gene, CDR1 is SEHNR and CDR2 is FQNEAQ (reference sequence). CDR3 size: 15 residues. The CDR3 loop is CASSSQTGGSGEQYF. The CDR3 DNA sequence: TGTGCCAGCAGCTCCCAGACAGGGGGCTCAGGCGAGCAGTACTTC. Looking up the rest from reference TRBV7-9 and TRBJ2-7 gives the full variable domain: DTGVSQNPRHKITKRGQNVTFRCDPISEHNRLYWYRQTLGQGPEFLTYFQNEAQLEKSRLLSDRFSAERPKGSFSTLEIQRTEQGDSAMYLCASSSQTGGSGEQYFGPGTRLTVT.

In this sample, this clone turned up once. The chain links TRBV5-4 to TRBJ2-5; 9 nucleotides match TRBD2. CDR3 length: 15 residues. The junction had 10 bases not matched to a gene; V was cut back by 6 bases and J by 4 bases. The germline V gene has CDR1 SGHNT and CDR2 YYREEE (reference sequence). CDR3 nucleotides: TGTGCCAGCACCAAATCGGGAGCGGGAGGAGAGACCCAGTACTTC. Translation: CASTKSGAGGETQYF.

The V and J genes are TRBV4-3 and TRBJ1-2, with D unresolved. The ends were cut back, 0 bases at V and 6 bases at J, with 14 bases in the middle. Germline V gene lookup returns CDR1 LGHNA and CDR2 YSLEER. The CDR3 has 15 amino acids. Here the CDR3 DNA reads TGCGCCAGCAGCCAAGAATTAGTGACAACGGATGGCTACACCTTC. It specifies CASSQELVTTDGYTF.